Following are 12 T cell receptor beta chains from one sample sequenced in a study of T cell repertoires in cytomegalovirus infection. In TCRdb, the reads were re-called with MiXCR into one record per CDR3 protein. The sample records about 890,000 distinct CDR3 sequences, roughly 31% being singletons. These TCRs' antigens remain unknown. This specimen consisted of cultured CD8+ T cells from PBMCs, obtained from culture after CMV antigen stimulation. The receptors here all came from a human donor in good health (CMV status not recorded). Some clones in this sample may be carry-over from other donors' samples.

This clonotype has a single count. J is TRBJ2-7 and V is TRBV7-2; 15 bases are a match to TRBD2. The V and J ends lost 5 bases and 1 base, in that order; junction bases with no gene match: 9. Germline V gives CDR1 SGHTA, CDR2 FQGNSA. The CDR3 is made up of 18 amino acids. The CDR3 DNA sequence: TGTGCCAGCAGCCTTCGGACTAGCGGGGGGGGGGAATCCTACGAGCAGTACGTC. This translates into CASSLRTSGGGESYEQYV.

This clonotype has more than one count but fewer than ten. J is TRBJ1-2 and V is TRBV12-5, with TRBD1 matching 7 bases. V shed 6 bases, J shed 0 bases, and the junction held 4 bases outside the gene matches. The length of the CDR3 is 14 residues. Germline loops: CDR1 LGHNT, CDR2 FRNRAP. CDR3 in amino acids: CASGWTGSNYGYTF. The CDR3 DNA reads as TGTGCTAGTGGATGGACAGGTTCTAACTATGGCTACACCTTC.

This clonotype was picked up many times. The V and J genes are TRBV7-2 and TRBJ2-1; 8 bases align to TRBD1. CDR3 size: 17 residues. The trim removed 5 bases at V and 8 bases at J, leaving 17 bases unmatched. The germline gives CDR1 SGHTA, CDR2 FQGNSA. In nucleotides, the CDR3 is TGTGCCAGCAGCAGAGGATTAGAAGTCAGGGGGCTGGATGAGCAGTTCTTC. Protein sequence: CASSRGLEVRGLDEQFF.

The rearrangement links TRBV6-1 to TRBJ1-1; D remains unclear. Trimming removed 10 bases at V and 1 base at J, with 10 bases between. Germline CDR1 MNHNS, CDR2 SASEGT. This CDR3 is built from 12 residues. CDR3 region: CATSWGNTEAFF. CDR3 sequence (DNA): TGTGCCACCAGCTGGGGGAACACTGAAGCTTTCTTT.

This clonotype was seen more than once but under ten times. The V call is TRBV7-2, the J call TRBJ2-2; 7 bases are shared with TRBD1. Germline-derived CDR1 and CDR2 are SGHTA and FQGNSA. After removal of 6 bases from V and 6 bases from J, the junction contained 4 bases not matched to a gene. CDR3 length: 13 residues. The CDR3 DNA follows: TGTGCCAGCAGTCACAGGGGTCCCGGGGAGCTGTTTTTT. Its protein product is CASSHRGPGELFF.

This clonotype was counted ten times or more. The genes are TRBV4-1 and TRBJ1-2; D call uncertain. Germline lookup yields CDR1 MGHRA and CDR2 YSYEKL. This CDR3 is built from 12 residues. Trimming shortened V by 4 bases and J by 3 bases, and 6 bases separated the two germline ends. The CDR3 is CASSRDYYGYTF. CDR3 DNA sequence: TGCGCCAGCAGCCGAGACTACTATGGCTACACCTTC.

This chain links TRBV9 with TRBJ2-3; 10 bases agree with TRBD2. The CDR3 is 15 amino acids. From germline, CDR1 is SGDLS and CDR2 YYNGEE. V shed 3 bases and J 5 bases; nucleotides not matched to a gene: 6. CDR3 protein: CASSASGGAKDTQYF. For the CDR3, the DNA is TGTGCCAGCAGCGCCAGCGGGGGGGCCAAAGATACGCAGTATTTT. Drawing the rest from reference TRBV9 and TRBJ2-3, the complete variable domain is DSGVTQTPKHLITATGQRVTLRCSPRSGDLSVYWYQQSLDQGLQFLIQYYNGEERAKGNILERFSAQQFPDLHSELNLSSLELGDSALYFCASSASGGAKDTQYFGPGTRLTVL.

This clonotype was observed a few times. V usage is TRBV7-2 and J usage is TRBJ2-5; 13 positions match TRBD2. V shed 4 bases, J shed 1 base, and the junction held 3 bases outside the gene matches. The CDR3 runs 16 residues. Per the germline V gene, CDR1 is SGHTA and CDR2 is FQGNSA. CDR3 sequence reads: CASSSLAGGTQETQYF. CDR3 sequence (DNA): TGTGCCAGCAGCTCACTAGCGGGGGGGACCCAAGAGACCCAGTACTTC.

The sample holds a few counts of this clonotype. V usage is TRBV27 and J usage is TRBJ1-1; D might be TRBD1 (5 bases). This CDR3 is 11 amino acids long. Trimming pared 6 bases from V and 9 bases from J, leaving 11 bases between. Per germline, CDR1 MNHEY and CDR2 SMNVEV (reference sequence). CDR3 DNA: TGTGCCAGCAGGTCCAACAGGAAAGCTTTCTTT. This sequence encodes CASRSNRKAFF.

V is TRBV20-1 and J is TRBJ2-5; 7 positions match TRBD1. CDR1 and CDR2 from the germline V gene are DFQATT and SNEGSKA (reference sequence). The CDR3 sequence is 15 residues long. V shed 3 bases and J 0 bases; nucleotides not matched to a gene: 7. As DNA, the CDR3 is TGCAGTGCTAGGGGGGACAGACCGTACCAAGAGACCCAGTACTTC. Translation: CSARGDRPYQETQYF.

This clonotype was recorded many times. This chain connects TRBV27 to TRBJ2-3; TRBD1 or TRBD2 may be the D gene (7 bases each). Germline V lookup: CDR1 MNHEY, CDR2 SMNVEV (reference sequence). The CDR3 is 14 residues long. The germline V and J ends were trimmed by 6 bases and 1 base, with 11 bases remaining between them. The CDR3 region has the DNA TGTGCCAGCAGCTCAGGGGGGGGCACAGATACGCAGTATTTT. Translating it yields CASSSGGGTDTQYF.

Worth noting for this clonotype: A much larger clone differs by one base, so this may be a read error. The V and J genes are TRBV7-9 and TRBJ1-1; 9 bases fit TRBD1. Trimming removed 1 base from V and 5 bases from J; junction bases left unmatched: 5. The CDR3 extends over 15 amino acids. Germline V CDR1 and CDR2: SEHNR, FQNEAQ (reference sequence). The CDR3 loop reads CASSLEGTGWTEAFF. The CDR3 bases are TGTGCCAGCAGCTTAGAAGGGACAGGGTGGACTGAAGCTTTCTTT.